Relative to its sample, the clone carrying this T cell receptor (beta chain) is medium-sized (0.01 to 0.1%). What it recognizes is unknown. A constant-region primer served to make TCR beta cDNA from about 0.5 ug total RNA. Three rounds of nested multiplex PCR with slightly modified ARM-PCR produced TCR beta libraries. TCRdb processed the multiplex PCR reads anew with MiXCR; each CDR3 protein has one entry. The repertoire holds approximately 64,000 distinct CDR3 sequences, with over 60% as singletons. This sample stems from a study of tumor-infiltrating lymphocytes in primary liver carcinoma. In the study overall: The neoplasms were of stage T1-T3 N0M0, with dimensions of roughly 4.2 to 10 cm across. Samples yielded about 3.5 to 7.5 million productive TCRbeta reads, similar across tissue types.

Study results and caveats: Blood trailed tumors significantly in top-250-clone fraction (p = 0.039).

Without any cell sorting, roughly 18-34 mg of bulk tissue yielded co-extracted RNA and DNA. Every tumor specimen contained over 85% viable tumor cells. This TCR was recovered from a man aged 40-49 years with primary liver carcinoma and hepatitis B virus infection. The sequencing input was liver tumor tissue from sampling region 4. Documented subset: tumor region T4, right-lateral pole.

As DNA, the CDR3 is TGCGCCAGCAGCTTCGGCGGGGGACAACGTGGCTACACCTTC. Translating gives CASSFGGGQRGYTF. This chain uses TRBV5-1 with TRBJ1-2; possibly TRBD1 for D (6 bases). CDR1 is SGHRS and CDR2 is YFSETQ in the germline V gene. Deletions cut 2 bases from V and 7 bases from J, with 15 bases between. CDR3 length: 14 residues. The full variable domain, rest sourced from reference TRBV5-1 and TRBJ1-2, is KAGVTQTPRYLIKTRGQQVTLSCSPISGHRSVSWYQQTPGQGLQFLFEYFSETQRNKGNFPGRFSGRQFSNSRSEMNVSTLELGDSALYLCASSFGGGQRGYTFGSGTRLTVV.